This TCR beta chain was found in a study of blood T cell repertoires in COVID-19 (TCRdb year 2020). Some background on the complete study: The collaborator samples originated in the United States, Italy and Spain and spanned the acute and convalescent phases of COVID-19. Where available, HLA class I and class II types were obtained from metadata supplied by the sample provider rather than from assay-based typing. Deeply sampled blood TCRbeta repertoires from subjects exposed to, actively infected with, or recovered from COVID-19 were included in the dataset. A freely available public database, intended as a resource for researchers studying the immune response to SARS-CoV-2, is where the repertoires were released. Sample metadata almost always included a de-identified subject ID, COVID-19 status, age in years and sex. The samples were drawn from two sources: the first 160 participants of the ongoing ImmuneRACE study, and 1,000 to 1,500 subjects contributed by 6 global collaborators. The material from the prospective study consisted of cDNA or gDNA derived from T cells, B-cell-depleted T cells, or PBMCs.

The paper's findings and limits, for the study overall: How much clinical and demographic metadata was included differed by source and by participant, and the metadata was provided uncurated.

Deletion took 5 bases off V and 8 bases off J, with a span of 15 bases between the germline ends. The CDR3, from cysteine to phenylalanine, totals 13 residues. The kept DNA is CDR3 alone, 39 bases in frame from the first base. The germline V gene gives CDR1 as SGHVS and CDR2 as FQNEAQ. Details on this clone: Its antigen is unknown. No base quality values were provided; no much bigger clone lies one nucleotide off.

Collaborating institutions collected whole blood in K2EDTA tubes following their own protocols. For TCRbeta analysis, collaborator samples were shipped as frozen whole blood, as isolated PBMCs, or as DNA extracted from either sample type. TCRbeta CDR3 regions were amplified from genomic DNA by means of the immunoSEQ Assay, a bias-controlled multiplex PCR. Concerning the study's data processing: Nucleated cell counts per sample were estimated from amplification of reference gene primers within the assay. Sequence reads were collapsed and filtered to measure the absolute abundance of every unique TCRbeta CDR3 rearrangement. For each sample, productive Simpson clonality was calculated as the square root of Simpson's diversity index across productive rearrangements. The table was pulled from immuneACCESS by TCRdb, which kept in-frame rearrangements only. Such tables lose some clones; where checked, under half of the loss comes from unresolved V genes, and the rest has no known cause. V and J calls and clone size are those listed in that table; D and trimming were worked out from the DNA. In all, the sample holds about 130,000 clones, and approximately 80% of those were seen once. The ten largest clones capture approximately 12% of the sample.

The specimen sequenced was peripheral blood. The rearrangement combines TRBV7-8 with TRBJ1-1, and possibly TRBD1, on 6 matching bases. The sequence was obtained from a man aged 55 to 70 with acute or convalescent COVID-19. This receptor carries the CDR3 CASSLRDKREAFF. The sequenced DNA: TGTGCCAGCAGCCTTCGGGACAAAAGAGAAGCTTTCTTT.